The TCR beta chain under discussion was sequenced for a study of control samples from healthy donors and cancer patients. In its sample, this clone was seen once. Assay: immunoSEQ multiplex PCR; the TCRdb copy retains only in-frame clones and omits some. The table records some 130,000 clones, about 95% of them present only once. From germline, CDR1 is SEHNR and CDR2 FQNEAQ (reference sequence). This CDR3 is built from 13 residues. J gave up 8 bases and V 5 bases, and 7 bases lay outside the gene matches. The receptor was derived from a man in his thirties or forties in good health. The material sequenced was blood. The rearrangement links TRBV7-9 to TRBJ1-2, with 8 bases aligning to TRBD1. The DNA of the CDR3 is TGTGCCAGCAGCCCCGGACAGGGCCGGGGCTACACCTTC. Translating it yields CASSPGQGRGYTF.